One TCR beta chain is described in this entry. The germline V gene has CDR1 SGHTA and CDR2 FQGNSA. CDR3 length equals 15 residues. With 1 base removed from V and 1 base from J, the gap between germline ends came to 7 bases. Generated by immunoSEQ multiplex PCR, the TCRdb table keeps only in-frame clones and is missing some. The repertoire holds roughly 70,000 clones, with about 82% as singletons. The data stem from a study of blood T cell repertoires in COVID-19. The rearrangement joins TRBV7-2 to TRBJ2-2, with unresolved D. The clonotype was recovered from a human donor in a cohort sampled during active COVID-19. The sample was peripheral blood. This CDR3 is CASSLVERNTGELFF. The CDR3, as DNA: TGTGCCAGCAGCTTAGTCGAGCGGAACACCGGGGAGCTGTTTTTT.